The 24 T cell receptor beta chains below were found in one sample sequenced in a study of blood T cell repertoires in COVID-19. Repertoires were generated with immunoSEQ multiplex PCR, while TCRdb's copy carries only in-frame clones and drops some. The sample yields about half a million clones, 70% to 90% seen once. Sequenced input: PBMCs or T cells enriched from blood (not recorded which). All receptors derive from a woman aged 60-75 years who had recovered from COVID-19.

The rearrangement joins TRBV13 to TRBJ2-1; the D gene is possibly TRBD1 (6 bases). Trimming pared 6 bases from V and 7 bases from J, leaving 19 bases between. In germline, CDR1 is PRHDT, CDR2 FYEKMQ (reference sequence). The CDR3 length is 15 residues. The CDR3 loop is CASRLQGTVGNEQFF. In DNA, the CDR3 is TGTGCCAGCAGACTACAGGGTACAGTTGGGAATGAGCAGTTCTTC.

The V gene is TRBV4-1, the J gene TRBJ1-4, with D possibly being TRBD1 (5 bases). The CDR3 sequence is 15 residues long. CDR1 MGHRA and CDR2 YSYEKL come from the germline V gene. The germline V and J ends were trimmed by 5 bases and 4 bases, with 14 bases remaining between them. The CDR3 loop reads CASSSPGWGNEKLFF. Here the CDR3 DNA reads TGCGCCAGCAGCTCCCCAGGGTGGGGTAATGAAAAACTGTTTTTT.

This clone was seen just once. The rearrangement links TRBV5-7 to TRBJ2-7, with 11 bases matching TRBD1. TRBV5-7 is reported as an ORF; its role is uncertain. Losses at the gene ends were 2 bases for V and 6 bases for J; bases not matched to a gene: 7. The CDR3 contains 15 residues. The CDR3 DNA reads TGTGCCAGCAGCTTAGGTAAGGACAGGGGGCTCGAGCAGTACTTC. This translates into CASSLGKDRGLEQYF.

J is TRBJ1-2 and V is TRBV5-1; no reliable D call. Trimming left V 7 bases short and J 8 bases short, with 18 bases between. In germline, CDR1 is SGHRS, CDR2 YFSETQ. The CDR3 covers 13 residues. CDR3 amino acids: CASSILEDGGYTF. CDR3 DNA: TGCGCCAGCTCAATTTTGGAGGACGGGGGCTACACCTTC.

This chain uses TRBV30 with TRBJ1-1; 7 nucleotides agree with TRBD1. The CDR3 spans 16 residues. The V segment lost 5 bases and the J segment 11 bases; nucleotides outside the gene matches: 23. Per germline, CDR1 GTSNPN and CDR2 SVGIG (reference sequence). Here the CDR3 DNA reads TGTGCCTGGGACCAGACTCAAGGGACAGACAAATGGGGGGCTTTCTTT. Its protein product is CAWDQTQGTDKWGAFF.

The chain combines TRBV18 with TRBJ1-6; the match to TRBD1 covers 7 bases. V lost 4 bases and J lost 5; bases outside the gene matches: 8. The CDR3 has 16 residues. In germline, CDR1 is KGHSH, CDR2 LQKENI. DNA for the CDR3: TGTGCCAGCTCACAACTTAGCGGGACAGATAATTCACCCCTCCACTTT. As protein: CASSQLSGTDNSPLHF.

This chain joins TRBV7-8 and TRBJ2-7; possibly TRBD2 for D (5 bases). The CDR3 sequence is 15 residues long. Germline V CDR1 and CDR2: SGHVS, FQNEAQ. Trimming took off 1 base at V and 4 bases at J, with 14 bases between the two ends. The DNA of the CDR3 is TGTGCCAGCAGCTTAGTCCACGGAGGCTCTTACGAGCAGTACTTC. It encodes CASSLVHGGSYEQYF.

The chain links TRBV7-8 to TRBJ2-1, with a weak D call TRBD2 (5 bases). The CDR3 sequence is 13 residues long. The germline gives CDR1 SGHVS, CDR2 FQNEAQ. The V end was cut by 4 bases, the J end by 12 bases, with 16 bases between. CDR3 loop: CASSSLERALQFF. CDR3 DNA: TGTGCCAGCAGCTCGCTAGAGAGGGCGTTGCAGTTCTTC.

The chain links TRBV6-6 to TRBJ2-7; D is possibly TRBD2 (6 bases). The V end was cut by 4 bases, the J end by 1 base, with 17 bases between. This CDR3 is 16 amino acids long. Germline V gene data show CDR1 as MNHNY and CDR2 as SVGAGI (reference sequence). Written as DNA, the CDR3 is TGTGCCAGCAGTTTACCCCCGAGCGGGTTATCCTACGAGCAGTACGTC. Its translation: CASSLPPSGLSYEQYV.

About this clone itself: The junction and the germline gene differ at one end; a read error may be behind it. The genes are TRBV6-1 and TRBJ1-4; perhaps TRBD1 as D (6 bases). The germline V gene has CDR1 MNHNS and CDR2 SASEGT. CDR3 length: 11 amino acids. The CDR3 bases are TGTGCCAGCAGTGAAAGGGGGGGAACTGTTTTT. This encodes CASSERGGTVF.

The V call is TRBV6-5, the J call TRBJ2-7, with 9 bases fitting TRBD1. The germline CDR1 and CDR2 sequences are MNHEY and SVGAGI. CDR3 size: 15 residues. The junction had 11 bases not matched to a gene; V was cut back by 10 bases and J by 1 base. CDR3: CAIGDRDRASYEQYF. CDR3 in DNA: TGTGCCATCGGAGACCGGGACAGGGCGTCCTACGAGCAGTACTTC.

J is TRBJ2-3 and V is TRBV2, with D uncertain. The CDR3 consists of 14 residues. V was shortened by 8 bases and J by 1 base, with 13 bases between the two germline ends. CDR1 is SNHLY, CDR2 FYNNEI, per germline. The CDR3 sequence is CASPPPEGTDTQYF. The DNA of the CDR3 is TGTGCCAGCCCACCCCCTGAGGGCACAGATACGCAGTATTTT.

This chain connects TRBV7-9 to TRBJ1-3, with D perhaps TRBD1 (6 bases). With 6 bases removed from V and 4 bases from J, the gap between germline ends came to 16 bases. The CDR3 runs to 15 residues. Germline CDR1 reads SEHNR; CDR2 reads FQNEAQ (reference sequence). For the CDR3, the DNA is TGTGCCAGCAGGTTAACAGGGCTCGAGGGAAACACCATATATTTT. This codes for CASRLTGLEGNTIYF. Complete variable domain (other parts from reference TRBV7-9 and TRBJ1-3): DTGVSQNPRHKITKRGQNVTFRCDPISEHNRLYWYRQTLGQGPEFLTYFQNEAQLEKSRLLSDRFSAERPKGSFSTLEIQRTEQGDSAMYLCASRLTGLEGNTIYFGEGSWLTVV.

J is TRBJ1-2 and V is TRBV6-1; 10 bases are a match to TRBD1. CDR1 MNHNS and CDR2 SASEGT come from the germline V gene. Germline trimming cut 4 bases from V and 6 bases from J; bases unmatched to any gene: 11. CDR3 length equals 16 residues. The CDR3 sequence is CASSGRGGDRGDGYTF. CDR3 nucleotides: TGTGCCAGCAGTGGACGGGGTGGGGACAGGGGCGATGGCTACACCTTC.

The gene calls are TRBV29-1 and TRBJ2-7; TRBD1 agrees at 7 bases. V trimming: 6 bases; J trimming: 2 bases; junction bases outside the gene matches: 13. This CDR3 has 15 residues. Germline CDR1 SQVTM, CDR2 ANQGSEA. DNA for the CDR3: TGCAGCGTCGAGAGAAACAGGGGAAACACCTACGAGCAGTACTTC. Amino acid sequence: CSVERNRGNTYEQYF.

The rearrangement uses TRBV27 and TRBJ2-2; TRBD2 aligns across 8 bases. After removal of 4 bases from V and 0 bases from J, the junction contained 16 bases not matched to a gene. The CDR3 is 20 residues long. CDR1 and CDR2 (germline): MNHEY, SMNVEV (reference sequence). The CDR3 nucleotides read TGTGCCAGCAGTTCGGGCAGATTTGGGAGCGGGGGTCCGAACACCGGGGAGCTGTTTTTT. Encoded protein: CASSSGRFGSGGPNTGELFF.

The J gene is TRBJ1-6, the V gene TRBV11-3, with unresolved D. This CDR3 spans 13 amino acids. Germline assignment: CDR1 SGHNT and CDR2 YENEEA. V was shortened by 5 bases and J by 8 bases, with 10 bases between the two germline ends. The CDR3 loop is CASSQDGHSPLHF. CDR3 nucleotide sequence: TGTGCCAGCAGCCAGGATGGGCATTCACCCCTCCACTTT.

The V gene is TRBV19, the J gene TRBJ1-4; D unresolved. The CDR3 contains 16 residues. Looked up from germline, CDR1 is LNHDA and CDR2 is SQIVND (reference sequence). Deletions cut 3 bases from V and 0 bases from J, with 11 bases between. The CDR3 is CASSIVFTATNEKLFF. For the CDR3, the DNA is TGTGCCAGTAGTATTGTCTTCACAGCAACTAATGAAAAACTGTTTTTT.

The genes are TRBV9 and TRBJ1-1, with TRBD1 as a possible D gene (6 bases). The V end was cut by 8 bases, the J end by 0 bases, with 11 bases between. Germline values: CDR1 SGDLS, CDR2 YYNGEE. The CDR3 loop spans 13 amino acids. The CDR3 DNA follows: TGTGCCAGTTCGACAGGAATGAACACTGAAGCTTTCTTT. It is translated as CASSTGMNTEAFF.

The chain has TRBV4-1 and TRBJ1-5; D unresolved. The CDR3 spans 15 residues. CDR1 MGHRA and CDR2 YSYEKL come from the germline V gene. The germline V and J ends were trimmed by 0 bases and 4 bases, with 10 bases remaining between them. CDR3 nucleotides: TGCGCCAGCAGCCAAGATCATGGGAGGAATCAGCCCCAGCATTTT. Its protein product is CASSQDHGRNQPQHF.

CDR3 in DNA: TGTGCCAGCAGCTTGGACACCTACGAGCAGTACTTC. As protein: CASSLDTYEQYF. The J gene is TRBJ2-7, the V gene TRBV5-5; D uncertain. The V and J ends lost 0 bases and 2 bases respectively, with 3 bases between them. Germline V gene data show CDR1 as SGHKS and CDR2 as YYEKEE (reference sequence). The CDR3 runs to 12 residues.

CDR3 amino acids: CASSIVSGGVFNQPQHF. As DNA, the CDR3 is TGTGCCAGTAGTATAGTTTCAGGGGGAGTTTTCAATCAGCCCCAGCATTTT. The chain uses TRBV19 and TRBJ1-5, with TRBD1 matching over 7 bases. The ends lost 1 base at V and 3 bases at J; junction bases unmatched: 9. The CDR3 extends over 17 amino acids. The germline CDR1 and CDR2 sequences are LNHDA and SQIVND (reference sequence).

This clone was detected a few times. This chain uses TRBV5-6 with TRBJ2-3; the D is unclear. CDR1 SGHDT and CDR2 YYEEEE come from the germline V gene. CDR3 size: 15 residues. V lost 4 bases, J lost 0 bases, and 12 bases lay in between. In DNA, the CDR3 is TGTGCCAGCAGCCCCGGCAGCAGGAGCACAGATACGCAGTATTTT. Encoded protein: CASSPGSRSTDTQYF.

This chain uses TRBV3-1 (or the pseudogene TRBV3-2) with TRBJ1-1; D is undetermined. The CDR3 runs 16 residues. Trimming cost V 1 base and J 0 bases, with 12 bases left between them. Germline CDR1 is LGHDT and CDR2 is YNNKEL (reference sequence). The CDR3 reads CASSQALTAMNTEAFF. For the CDR3, the DNA is TGTGCCAGCAGCCAAGCTTTGACTGCCATGAACACTGAAGCTTTCTTT.